This TCR beta chain stems from a study of blood T cell repertoires in COVID-19. Study-wide context: Some COVID-19 samples were acute and others convalescent; all came from the United States, Italy and Spain. In each case, the material was cDNA or gDNA derived from T cells, B-cell-depleted T cells, or PBMCs.

The V gene lost 5 bases and the J gene lost 9 bases, with 20 bases spanning the gap. Germline loops: CDR1 LNHDA, CDR2 SQIVND (reference sequence). The CDR3 is 15 amino acids. As processed by the authors: Nucleated cell number was recorded as an estimate derived from reference gene primer amplification. Repertoires were generated with immunoSEQ multiplex PCR, while TCRdb's copy carries only in-frame clones and drops some. For V, J and clone size, that table is used; D and trimming come from the DNA. The data contain 150,000 to 200,000 clones, about 86% of them singletons. The chain couples TRBV19 to TRBJ1-5, with D possibly matching TRBD1 (5 bases). The origin of this receptor is a man aged 45-60 years with active or convalescent COVID-19. The specimen was peripheral blood. The CDR3 bases are TGTGCCAGTAGTCCCACAGGAGTCCCGATCCGGCCCCAGCATTTT. Its translation: CASSPTGVPIRPQHF.